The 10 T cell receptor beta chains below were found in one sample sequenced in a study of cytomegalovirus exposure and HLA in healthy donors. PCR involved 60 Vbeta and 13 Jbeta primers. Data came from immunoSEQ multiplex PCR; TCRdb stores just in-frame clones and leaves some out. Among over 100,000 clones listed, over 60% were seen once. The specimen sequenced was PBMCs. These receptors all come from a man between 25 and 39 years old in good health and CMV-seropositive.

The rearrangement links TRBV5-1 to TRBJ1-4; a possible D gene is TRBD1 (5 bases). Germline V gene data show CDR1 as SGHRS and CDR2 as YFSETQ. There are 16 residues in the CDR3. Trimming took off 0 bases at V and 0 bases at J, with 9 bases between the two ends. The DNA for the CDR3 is TGCGCCAGCAGCTTGGGTCAGGGCCCAACTAATGAAAAACTGTTTTTT. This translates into CASSLGQGPTNEKLFF.

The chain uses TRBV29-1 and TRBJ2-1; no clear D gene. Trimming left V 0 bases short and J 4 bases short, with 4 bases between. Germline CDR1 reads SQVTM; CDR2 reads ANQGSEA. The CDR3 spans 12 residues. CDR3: CSVEELYNEQFF. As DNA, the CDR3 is TGCAGCGTTGAAGAACTGTACAATGAGCAGTTCTTC.

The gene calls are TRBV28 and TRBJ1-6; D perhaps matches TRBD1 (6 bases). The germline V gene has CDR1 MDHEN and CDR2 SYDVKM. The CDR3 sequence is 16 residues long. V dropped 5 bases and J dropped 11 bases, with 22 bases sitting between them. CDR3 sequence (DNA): TGTGCCAGCAGTCCCCGCGCGTGGAGGGGGGGTACACCCCTCCACTTT. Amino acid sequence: CASSPRAWRGGTPLHF.

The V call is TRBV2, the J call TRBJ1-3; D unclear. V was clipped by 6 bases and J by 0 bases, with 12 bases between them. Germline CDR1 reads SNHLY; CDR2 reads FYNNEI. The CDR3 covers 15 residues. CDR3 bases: TGTGCCAGCAGGCCGACACTGAGCTCTGGAAACACCATATATTTT. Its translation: CASRPTLSSGNTIYF.

This CDR3 reads CASSVRAGGVGQETQYF. CDR3 nucleotide sequence: TGTGCCAGCAGCGTAAGGGCAGGGGGCGTCGGTCAAGAGACCCAGTACTTC. The chain combines TRBV9 with TRBJ2-5; 8 nucleotides line up with TRBD1. CDR3 size: 17 residues. CDR1 is SGDLS, CDR2 YYNGEE, per germline. With V trimmed by 1 base and J by 2 bases, 10 bases remained unmatched.

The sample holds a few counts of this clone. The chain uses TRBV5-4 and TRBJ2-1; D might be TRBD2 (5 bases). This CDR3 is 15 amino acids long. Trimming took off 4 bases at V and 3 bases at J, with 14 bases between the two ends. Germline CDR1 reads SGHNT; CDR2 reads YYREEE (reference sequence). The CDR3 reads CASSRLVAGYNEQFF. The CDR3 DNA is TGTGCCAGCAGCCGCCTCGTCGCGGGCTACAATGAGCAGTTCTTC.

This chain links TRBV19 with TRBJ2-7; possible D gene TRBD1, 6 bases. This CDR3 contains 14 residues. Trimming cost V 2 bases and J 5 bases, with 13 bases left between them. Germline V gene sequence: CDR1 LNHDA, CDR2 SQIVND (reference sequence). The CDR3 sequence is CASSINGDNNEQYF. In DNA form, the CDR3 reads TGTGCCAGTAGTATAAATGGGGACAACAACGAGCAGTACTTC.

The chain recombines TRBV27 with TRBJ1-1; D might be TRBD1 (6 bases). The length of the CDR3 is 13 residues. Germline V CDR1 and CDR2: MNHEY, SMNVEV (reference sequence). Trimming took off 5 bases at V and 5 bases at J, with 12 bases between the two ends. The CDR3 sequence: CASSLNRVTEAFF. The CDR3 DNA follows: TGTGCCAGCAGTCTAAACAGGGTGACTGAAGCTTTCTTT.

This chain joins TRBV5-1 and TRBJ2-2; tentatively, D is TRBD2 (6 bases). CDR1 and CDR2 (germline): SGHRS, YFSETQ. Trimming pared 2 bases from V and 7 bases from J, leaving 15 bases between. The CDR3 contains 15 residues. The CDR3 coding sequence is TGCGCCAGCAGCTTCGAAGGAGGGGCCGACGGGGAGCTGTTTTTT. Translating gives CASSFEGGADGELFF. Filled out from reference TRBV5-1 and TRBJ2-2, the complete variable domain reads KAGVTQTPRYLIKTRGQQVTLSCSPISGHRSVSWYQQTPGQGLQFLFEYFSETQRNKGNFPGRFSGRQFSNSRSEMNVSTLELGDSALYLCASSFEGGADGELFFGEGSRLTVL.

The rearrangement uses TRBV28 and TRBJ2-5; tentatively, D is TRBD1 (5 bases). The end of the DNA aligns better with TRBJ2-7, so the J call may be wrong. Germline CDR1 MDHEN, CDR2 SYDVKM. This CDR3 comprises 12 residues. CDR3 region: CATIQPGYEQYF. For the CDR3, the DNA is TGTGCCACAATACAGCCAGGGTACGAGCAGTACTTC.